This T cell receptor beta chain was captured in a study of response to subunit inactivated influenza vaccine. General observations from the study: The authors suggested that every seasonal influenza vaccination recruits few new T cells.

TCRdb redid the calling of the RT-PCR reads with MiXCR, one entry per CDR3 protein. The sample shows approximately 500,000 distinct CDR3 sequences, 10% to 15% of them seen only once. Comment on this clonotype: Its antigen is not known.

The receptor was derived from a man in his fifties or sixties who received an inactivated influenza vaccine. The sample in question was PBMCs from blood, obtained 40 to 50 days after vaccination.

The CDR3 spells CASSSRQGRDEKLFF. The CDR3 DNA is TGTGCCAGCAGCTCCCGACAGGGGAGGGATGAAAAACTGTTTTTT. The chain has TRBV7-6 and TRBJ1-4; 8 positions match TRBD1. Germline V gene lookup returns CDR1 SGHVS and CDR2 FNYEAQ. J gave up 6 bases and V 4 bases, and 7 bases lay outside the gene matches. This CDR3 spans 15 amino acids.